The source of this T cell receptor (beta chain) is a study of blood T cell repertoires in COVID-19. Study at large: Collection of acute and convalescent COVID-19 samples took place in the United States, Italy and Spain.

Profiled with immunoSEQ multiplex PCR; TCRdb holds only in-frame clones, not every one. Among 250,000 to 350,000 clones, about 87% were seen once, and the ten largest hold around 5.8%. V shed 5 bases and J shed 1 base, with 11 bases lying between them. CDR1 is MNHEY, CDR2 SMNVEV, per germline (reference sequence). The CDR3 contains 14 residues. This clone showed up just once. The rearrangement joins TRBV27 to TRBJ2-5, with D unclear. This receptor was taken from a woman between 45 and 60 years old with COVID-19, enrolled during active disease. The source material was peripheral blood. DNA of the CDR3: TGTGCCAGCAGTGGGCCCGGCCTCCAAGAGACCCAGTACTTC. Translating it yields CASSGPGLQETQYF.